A single sample is the source of the 6 T cell receptor beta chains below, sequenced in a study of T cell responses to AZD1222 COVID-19 vaccine. Repertoires were generated with immunoSEQ multiplex PCR, while TCRdb's copy carries only in-frame clones and drops some. Of some 96,000 clones listed, almost 90% were seen once; the top ten hold more than 15%. This sample comprised peripheral blood, obtained 28 days after the second AZD1222 dose. The source of these receptors is an adult who received the AZD1222 COVID-19 vaccine.

The rearrangement links TRBV28 to TRBJ1-2, with a possible D match to TRBD1 (6 bases). V lost 3 bases to trimming and J lost 4 bases, with 9 bases between them. This CDR3 is 13 amino acids long. Looked up from germline, CDR1 is MDHEN and CDR2 is SYDVKM. In DNA form, the CDR3 reads TGTGCCAGCAGTTTTCAGGGGACCTATGGCTACACCTTC. Amino acid sequence: CASSFQGTYGYTF.

V is TRBV18 and J is TRBJ2-1, with 11 bases matching TRBD2. The CDR3 has 16 residues. The V and J ends lost 4 bases and 8 bases, in that order; junction bases with no gene match: 10. CDR1 is KGHSH and CDR2 is LQKENI in the germline V gene. In nucleotides, the CDR3 is TGTGCCAGCTCACTTAGTCGACTAGCGGGATATCATGAGCAGTTCTTC. It translates to CASSLSRLAGYHEQFF.

The chain recombines TRBV7-8 with TRBJ2-2; TRBD1 is a possible D gene (6 bases). V lost 1 base, J lost 3 bases, and 9 bases lay in between. There are 15 residues in the CDR3. Germline V lookup: CDR1 SGHVS, CDR2 FQNEAQ. CDR3 sequence: CASSLVGGDTGELFF. CDR3 in DNA: TGTGCCAGCAGCTTAGTAGGGGGAGACACCGGGGAGCTGTTTTTT.

J is TRBJ1-2 and V is TRBV3-1 (or the pseudogene TRBV3-2); 7 bases line up with TRBD1. The V gene's germline CDR1 is LGHDT and CDR2 YNNKEL (reference sequence). CDR3 length: 16 amino acids. The trim removed 3 bases at V and 8 bases at J, leaving 15 bases unmatched. Here the CDR3 reads CASSHSSGTASGGYTF. In DNA form, the CDR3 reads TGTGCCAGCAGCCACTCCTCCGGGACAGCCTCAGGAGGCTACACCTTC.

V and J are TRBV30 and TRBJ1-2; tentatively, D is TRBD1 (5 bases). The V gene lost 3 bases and the J gene lost 4 bases, with 12 bases spanning the gap. The germline gives CDR1 GTSNPN, CDR2 SVGIG (reference sequence). The CDR3 is 13 residues long. CDR3 loop: CAWSLTALYGYTF. The CDR3 region has the DNA TGTGCCTGGAGCCTGACAGCCCTCTATGGCTACACCTTC.

This chain links TRBV6-5 with TRBJ1-1, with D possibly being TRBD1 (5 bases). Germline CDR1 reads MNHEY; CDR2 reads SVGAGI. The CDR3 runs to 13 residues. The V end lost 10 bases, the J end lost 2 bases, and 14 bases lay between the germline ends. CDR3 region: CATWGLRNTEAFF. DNA of the CDR3: TGTGCCACCTGGGGACTGAGAAACACTGAAGCTTTCTTT.